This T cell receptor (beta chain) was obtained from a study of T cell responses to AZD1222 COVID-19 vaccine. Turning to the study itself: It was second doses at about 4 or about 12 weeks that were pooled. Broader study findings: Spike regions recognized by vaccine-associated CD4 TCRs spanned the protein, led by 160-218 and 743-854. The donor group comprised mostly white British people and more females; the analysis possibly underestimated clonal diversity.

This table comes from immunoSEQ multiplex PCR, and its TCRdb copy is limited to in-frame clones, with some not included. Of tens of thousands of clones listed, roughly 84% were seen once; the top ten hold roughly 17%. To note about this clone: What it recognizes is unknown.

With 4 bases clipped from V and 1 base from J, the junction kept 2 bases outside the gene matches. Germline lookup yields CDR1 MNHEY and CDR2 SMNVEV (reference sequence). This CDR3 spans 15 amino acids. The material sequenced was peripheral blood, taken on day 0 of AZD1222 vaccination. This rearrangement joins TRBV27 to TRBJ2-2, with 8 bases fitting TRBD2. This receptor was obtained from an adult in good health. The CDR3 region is CASSSGTRNTGELFF. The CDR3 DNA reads TGTGCCAGCAGTTCAGGGACTAGGAACACCGGGGAGCTGTTTTTT.